This TCR beta chain appears in the sequencing data of a study of shared clonotypes between healthy human individuals. Overall study findings and caveats: Generally, estimated richness proved larger in naive subsets than it did in memory subsets. The diversity represented, both genetic and in exposure history, was limited by few donors.

Germline V gene sequence: CDR1 MNHEY, CDR2 SVGAGI. Deletions cut 4 bases from V and 4 bases from J, with 10 bases between. CDR3 length: 14 residues. Genomic DNA of each subset was evenly split across several immunoSEQ plates. DNA at approximately 200 ng, 25,000 to 35,000 T cell genomes, went into sorted-subset replicate PCRs. Measured with immunoSEQ multiplex PCR; TCRdb has only the in-frame clones, and not every one. This table has a few hundred thousand clones, 87% appearing once. On this clone: Its antigen remains unidentified.

The source material was memory CD8+ T cells sorted from blood. Subset specified: CD45RO+ cells pooled with CCR7-negative TemRA cells. The V call is TRBV6-5, the J call TRBJ1-4, with D unresolved. This TCR was recovered from a young man in good health. The CDR3 loop reads CASSSRTGNEKLFF. CDR3 sequence (DNA): TGTGCCAGCAGTTCCCGGACCGGTAATGAAAAACTGTTTTTT.